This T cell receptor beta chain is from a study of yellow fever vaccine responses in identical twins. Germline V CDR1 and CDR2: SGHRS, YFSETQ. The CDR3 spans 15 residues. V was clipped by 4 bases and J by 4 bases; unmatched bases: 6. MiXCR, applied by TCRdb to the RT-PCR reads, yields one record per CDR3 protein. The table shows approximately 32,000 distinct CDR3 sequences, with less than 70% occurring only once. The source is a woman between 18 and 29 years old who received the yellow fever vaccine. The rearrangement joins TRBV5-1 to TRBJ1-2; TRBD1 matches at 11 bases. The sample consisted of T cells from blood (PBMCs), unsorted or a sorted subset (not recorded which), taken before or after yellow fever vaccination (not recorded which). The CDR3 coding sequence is TGCGCCAGCAGCCCCTTCGGGACAGGGGGCTATGGCTACACCTTC. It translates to CASSPFGTGGYGYTF.